These 25 T cell receptor beta chains share one sample of origin, sequenced in a study of T cell responses to AZD1222 COVID-19 vaccine. Data came from immunoSEQ multiplex PCR; TCRdb stores just in-frame clones and leaves some out. Of some 180,000 clones in the sample, just over 90% are singletons; the top ten hold about 1.7%. The sample in question was peripheral blood, obtained 28 days after the second AZD1222 dose. The receptors come from an adult who received the AZD1222 COVID-19 vaccine.

This rearrangement joins TRBV7-8 to TRBJ2-7; the match to TRBD1 covers 8 bases. The CDR3 extends over 14 amino acids. Per the germline V gene, CDR1 is SGHVS and CDR2 is FQNEAQ. The V segment lost 3 bases and the J segment 6 bases; nucleotides outside the gene matches: 7. CDR3: CASSFAGQGFEQYF. The CDR3 DNA reads TGTGCCAGCAGCTTCGCTGGACAGGGATTCGAGCAGTACTTC. Full variable domain (missing parts from reference TRBV7-8 and TRBJ2-7): GAGVSQSPRYKVAKRGQDVALRCDPISGHVSLFWYQQALGQGPEFLTYFQNEAQLDKSGLPSDRFFAERPEGSVSTLKIQRTQQEDSAVYLCASSFAGQGFEQYFGPGTRLTVT.

The chain recombines TRBV6-5 with TRBJ1-6; TRBD1 might be the D (5 bases). Germline CDR1 MNHEY, CDR2 SVGAGI. The CDR3 loop spans 13 amino acids. V lost 6 bases, J lost 7 bases, and 10 bases lay in between. The CDR3 DNA sequence: TGTGCCAGCAGGCCTGAGGGGAATTCACCCCTCCACTTT. Amino acids: CASRPEGNSPLHF.

The CDR3 reads CASSLEGFLEAFF. The CDR3 bases are TGTGCCAGCAGCTTAGAAGGCTTCCTTGAAGCTTTCTTT. This chain links TRBV7-9 with TRBJ1-1; D is undetermined. The CDR3 is 13 residues long. V was clipped by 1 base and J by 7 bases, with 10 bases between them. Germline CDR1 is SEHNR and CDR2 is FQNEAQ (reference sequence).

The chain links TRBV2 to TRBJ2-7; no firm D call. This CDR3 has 12 amino acids. Trimming removed 0 bases at V and 8 bases at J, with 8 bases between. Germline CDR1 SNHLY, CDR2 FYNNEI. The CDR3 DNA sequence: TGTGCCAGCAGTGAAGCGTCAAGAAAGCAGTACTTC. It yields the protein CASSEASRKQYF.

This chain connects TRBV6-4 to TRBJ2-2; D is perhaps TRBD1 or TRBD2 (5 bases each). The CDR3 is 14 residues long. Germline values: CDR1 MRHNA, CDR2 SNTAGT. V dropped 5 bases and J dropped 7 bases, with 14 bases sitting between them. In nucleotides, the CDR3 is TGTGCCAGCAGTCCCGGATCAGGGAGCGGGGAGCTGTTTTTT. Its translation: CASSPGSGSGELFF.

The chain recombines TRBV6-5 with TRBJ1-6; no firm D call. Between the trimmed V and J ends, which lost 4 bases and 6 bases, there was a span of 7 bases. This CDR3 has 13 amino acids. The germline gives CDR1 MNHEY, CDR2 SVGAGI. The CDR3 DNA follows: TGTGCCAGCAGTTGGGAGGGTAATTCACCCCTCCACTTT. Its translation: CASSWEGNSPLHF.

This chain links TRBV10-1 with TRBJ1-1; D may be TRBD1 (6 bases). The V and J ends lost 0 bases and 2 bases respectively, with 10 bases between them. Germline CDR1 WNHNN, CDR2 SYGVQD (reference sequence). This CDR3 is 15 amino acids long. In DNA form, the CDR3 reads TGCGCCAGCAGTGAGTCGGCGGGGGGCAACACTGAAGCTTTCTTT. Translated: CASSESAGGNTEAFF.

The chain recombines TRBV29-1 with TRBJ1-4; unclear D gene. V was trimmed by 4 bases and J by 7 bases, leaving 16 bases between them. This CDR3 spans 14 amino acids. Germline-derived CDR1 and CDR2 are SQVTM and ANQGSEA. The CDR3 loop is CSVGLRLASEKLFF. The CDR3 DNA reads TGCAGCGTTGGGCTGCGCTTAGCTAGTGAAAAACTGTTTTTT.

This clone was observed a few times. This chain connects TRBV4-1 to TRBJ2-2; a weak D match, TRBD1 (5 bases). CDR1 is MGHRA and CDR2 is YSYEKL in the germline V gene. The CDR3 is 16 amino acids. V was trimmed by 5 bases and J by 2 bases, leaving 15 bases between them. This CDR3 is CASSDRTRENTGELFF. In DNA form, the CDR3 reads TGCGCCAGCAGCGATCGGACCAGGGAAAACACCGGGGAGCTGTTTTTT.

V and J are TRBV11-3 and TRBJ2-1; 9 bases match TRBD2. CDR1 and CDR2 (germline): SGHNT, YENEEA. V lost 0 bases, J lost 2 bases, and 11 bases stayed unmatched. The length of the CDR3 is 19 residues. CDR3 residues: CASSLEASGVVTPYNEQFF. The DNA of the CDR3 is TGTGCCAGCAGCTTAGAAGCTAGCGGGGTGGTAACCCCCTACAATGAGCAGTTCTTC.

The chain has TRBV30 and TRBJ1-2; TRBD1 might be the D (6 bases). Trimming stripped 5 bases from V and 2 bases from J, with 12 bases between. Germline values: CDR1 GTSNPN, CDR2 SVGIG (reference sequence). The CDR3 totals 13 residues. Here the CDR3 reads CAWRGTPNYGYTF. In DNA, the CDR3 is TGTGCCTGGCGTGGGACACCCAACTATGGCTACACCTTC.

CDR3 loop: CASSIQANYGYTF. In DNA, the CDR3 is TGTGCCAGTAGTATACAGGCTAACTATGGCTACACCTTC. The genes are TRBV19 and TRBJ1-2; D unresolved. V lost 2 bases, J lost 0 bases, and 4 bases lay in between. CDR3 length: 13 residues. In germline, CDR1 is LNHDA, CDR2 SQIVND (reference sequence).

The CDR3: CASSLGSIAKNIQYF. CDR3 bases: TGTGCCAGCAGCTTGGGCAGTATAGCCAAAAACATTCAGTACTTC. The rearrangement links TRBV5-8 to TRBJ2-4; no clear D. Trimming removed 0 bases from V and 0 bases from J, with 7 bases in between. The length of the CDR3 is 15 residues. Germline loops: CDR1 SGHTS, CDR2 YDEGEE.

The DNA for the CDR3 is TGTGCCAGCAGCGGCCCGGGGGGGAACACTGAAGCTTTCTTT. Translation gives CASSGPGGNTEAFF. V usage is TRBV13 and J usage is TRBJ1-1; D may be TRBD1 (5 bases). Looked up from germline, CDR1 is PRHDT and CDR2 is FYEKMQ (reference sequence). CDR3 length: 14 amino acids. Trimming pared 5 bases from V and 1 base from J, leaving 11 bases between. The entire variable domain, with the rest obtained from reference TRBV13 and TRBJ1-1, is as follows: AAGVIQSPRHLIKEKRETATLKCYPIPRHDTVYWYQQGPGQDPQFLISFYEKMQSDKGSIPDRFSAQQFSDYHSELNMSSLELGDSALYFCASSGPGGNTEAFFGQGTRLTVV.

The V gene is TRBV7-2, the J gene TRBJ1-2; D is possibly TRBD1 (6 bases). Germline CDR1 SGHTA, CDR2 FQGNSA. The CDR3 length is 14 residues. V lost 1 base and J lost 8, with 14 bases in between. The CDR3 loop reads CASSLVRSGAGYTF. In DNA form, the CDR3 reads TGTGCCAGCAGCTTAGTCAGGTCAGGGGCCGGCTACACCTTC.

This chain joins TRBV4-2 and TRBJ2-1; D possibly matches TRBD1 or TRBD2 (5 bases each). V shed 3 bases and J shed 3 bases, with 9 bases lying between them. CDR1 is LGHNA and CDR2 is YNFKEQ in the germline V gene. The CDR3 totals 14 residues. CDR3 DNA sequence: TGTGCCAGCAGCCACGGGACCGTCTACAATGAGCAGTTCTTC. Translating it yields CASSHGTVYNEQFF.

The chain employs TRBV6-5 and TRBJ1-5; 9 positions agree with TRBD1. V shed 8 bases, J shed 7 bases, and the junction held 6 bases outside the gene matches. The CDR3 is 13 residues long. CDR1 MNHEY and CDR2 SVGAGI come from the germline V gene. The CDR3 coding sequence is TGTGCCAGCGGAGGACAGGGGTTCCAGCCCCAGCATTTT. Protein product: CASGGQGFQPQHF.

This chain uses TRBV21-1 with TRBJ1-6. TRBV21-1 is a pseudogene segment. This CDR3 comprises 19 residues. In nucleotides, the CDR3 is TGTGCCAGCAGCCTAATCTTTCTGCTGGAGGGAGCGATCGCTTCACCCCTCCACTTT. It is translated as CASSLIFLLEGAIASPLHF.

The chain's CDR3 is CASSGERTSGNTIYF. CDR3 bases: TGTGCCAGCAGTGGCGAAAGAACCTCTGGAAACACCATATATTTT. The chain employs TRBV2 and TRBJ1-3; D gene ambiguous. This CDR3 is 15 amino acids long. V gave up 4 bases and J gave up 0 bases, with 10 bases separating them. Germline loops: CDR1 SNHLY, CDR2 FYNNEI.

The J gene is TRBJ2-1, the V gene TRBV4-1; D not certain. This CDR3 has 14 residues. V lost 0 bases, J lost 4 bases, and 7 bases lay in between. Germline CDR1 reads MGHRA; CDR2 reads YSYEKL. In nucleotides, the CDR3 is TGCGCCAGCAGCCAAGAAGAAATGTACAATGAGCAGTTCTTC. It yields the protein CASSQEEMYNEQFF.

V is TRBV10-3 and J is TRBJ1-2; D may be TRBD1 (5 bases). The CDR3 loop spans 13 amino acids. Germline CDR1 ENHRY, CDR2 SYGVKD. Deletions cut 2 bases from V and 4 bases from J, with 8 bases between. The CDR3 sequence: CAISEVGTYGYTF. The CDR3 region has the DNA TGTGCCATCAGTGAGGTGGGGACCTATGGCTACACCTTC.

This chain connects TRBV5-6 to TRBJ2-3, with a possible D match to TRBD2 (5 bases). Germline lookup yields CDR1 SGHDT and CDR2 YYEEEE. The CDR3 spans 13 residues. Trimming took 3 bases from V and 3 from J, leaving 8 bases between them. The CDR3 DNA follows: TGTGCCAGCAGCTCGCGGGCGACAGATACGCAGTATTTT. Translation gives CASSSRATDTQYF.

The V call is TRBV6-5, the J call TRBJ2-7; a weak D match, TRBD2 (5 bases). There are 15 residues in the CDR3. The V end lost 2 bases, the J end lost 5 bases, and 16 bases lay between the germline ends. The V gene's germline CDR1 is MNHEY and CDR2 SVGAGI. The DNA for the CDR3 is TGTGCCAGCAGTTACCGAGGGATAGCTTTCCACGAGCAGTACTTC. As protein: CASSYRGIAFHEQYF.

The V call is TRBV4-1, the J call TRBJ2-7; TRBD1 matches 7 bases. V was clipped by 3 bases and J by 2 bases; unmatched bases: 1. CDR1 is MGHRA and CDR2 is YSYEKL in the germline V gene. The CDR3 totals 13 residues. The DNA for the CDR3 is TGCGCCAGCAGCCAGACAGGGACCTACGAGCAGTACTTC. Amino acid sequence: CASSQTGTYEQYF.

V is TRBV24-1 and J is TRBJ2-1, with TRBD2 identical over 10 bases. V was clipped by 7 bases and J by 4 bases; unmatched bases: 6. This CDR3 has 15 amino acids. Per the germline V gene, CDR1 is KGHDR and CDR2 is SFDVKD. The CDR3 coding sequence is TGTGCCACCAGCCCCGGGACTAGCGTATACAATGAGCAGTTCTTC. This translates into CATSPGTSVYNEQFF.